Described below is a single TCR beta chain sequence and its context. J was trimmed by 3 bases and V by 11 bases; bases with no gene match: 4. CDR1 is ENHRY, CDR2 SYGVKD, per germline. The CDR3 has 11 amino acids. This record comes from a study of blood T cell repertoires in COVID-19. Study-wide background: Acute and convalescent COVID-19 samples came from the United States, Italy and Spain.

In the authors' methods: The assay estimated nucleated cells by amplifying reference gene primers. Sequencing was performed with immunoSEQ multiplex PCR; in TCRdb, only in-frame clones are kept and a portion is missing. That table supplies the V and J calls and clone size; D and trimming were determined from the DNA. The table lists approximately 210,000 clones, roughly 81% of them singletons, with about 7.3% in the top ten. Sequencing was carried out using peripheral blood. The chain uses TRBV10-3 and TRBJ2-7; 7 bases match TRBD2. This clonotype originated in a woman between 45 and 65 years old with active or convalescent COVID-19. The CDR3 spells CAVASGYEQYF. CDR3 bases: TGTGCCGTGGCTAGCGGCTACGAGCAGTACTTC.